The next 5 T cell receptor beta chains were all read from a single sample in a study of tumor-infiltrating lymphocytes in primary liver carcinoma. Researchers drew blood RNA from unsorted whole blood and extracted germline DNA as well. TCR beta cDNA was reverse-transcribed from about 550 ng of total RNA. The reaction used a constant-region primer and ProtoScript II reverse transcriptase. Libraries of TCR beta came from three nested multiplex PCR rounds with slightly modified ARM-PCR. With TRBV1-TRBV30 forward primers and a C-beta reverse primer, the first two PCR rounds were run for approximately 9 cycles each. TCRdb redid the calling of the multiplex PCR reads with MiXCR, one entry per CDR3 protein. This table has some 200,000 distinct CDR3 sequences, less than 70% appearing once. Material: peripheral blood. The origin of the receptors is a woman aged 60 to 75 with primary liver carcinoma and hepatitis B virus infection.

About this clonotype: This CDR3 fails to terminate in the conserved phenylalanine or tryptophan, so it likely reflects a read error. It is unclear where the CDR3 begins or ends on the DNA, so no DNA is shown, and the CDR3 is as TCRdb lists it. The V gene is TRBV6-5, the J gene TRBJ2-7; the table calls TRBD1, which could not be checked here. CDR1 and CDR2 (germline): MNHEY, SVGAGI. The CDR3 adds up to 13 amino acids, both ends counted. CDR3 sequence reads: CATGRTISYEHYS.

This clonotype was found many times. The chain links TRBV4-1 to TRBJ2-4; D may be TRBD1 or TRBD2 (5 bases each). V lost 0 bases and J lost 6, with 18 bases in between. This CDR3 has 17 amino acids. In germline, CDR1 is MGHRA, CDR2 YSYEKL. The CDR3 coding sequence is TGCGCCAGCAGCCAAGATCGGGGCAGGGATAGGGGAAACATTCAGTACTTC. Its translation is CASSQDRGRDRGNIQYF.

In the case of this clonotype: The junction departs from the called germline gene at one end, perhaps through a read error. V and J are TRBV11-3 and TRBJ2-1, with D hard to call. This CDR3 has 17 amino acids. Germline CDR1 reads SGHNT; CDR2 reads YENEEA. CDR3 DNA: TGTGCCAGCAGCTTAGATTCCGGCCTAGGTGTCTACAAAGAGCAGTTCTTC. This gives the protein CASSLDSGLGVYKEQFF.

The count of this clonotype is one. With a much larger clone just one base away, this may be a read error. This is likely a read error, given that the CDR3 carries no conserved phenylalanine or tryptophan at its end. The chain uses TRBV5-4 and TRBJ2-3; D is perhaps TRBD2 (5 bases). Trimming pared 6 bases from V and 2 bases from J, leaving 7 bases between. The CDR3 sequence is 12 residues long. The germline V gene has CDR1 SGHNT and CDR2 YYREEE (reference sequence). Written as DNA, the CDR3 is TGTGCCAGCAAAGCGGTCACAGATACGCAGTATATT. This codes for CASKAVTDTQYI.

A note on this clonotype: A read error is possible here, since a much larger clone lies one base away. The rearrangement joins TRBV6-6 to TRBJ1-1; D is undetermined. The CDR3 spans 14 residues. Germline loops: CDR1 MNHNY, CDR2 SVGAGI (reference sequence). As DNA, the CDR3 is TGTGCCAGAAGTTACTCGACTGGCGTACCGGAAGCTTTCTTT. It specifies CARSYSTGVPEAFF.